Presented here are 28 T cell receptor beta chains from one specimen sequenced in a study of cytomegalovirus exposure and HLA in healthy donors. The PCR was carried out with 60 Vbeta primers and 13 Jbeta primers. Libraries were prepared by immunoSEQ multiplex PCR; TCRdb keeps only in-frame clonotypes and omits some of them. The data show about 31,000 clones, with around 40% seen just once and about 2% held by the top ten. Input material: PBMCs. These receptor sequences come from a woman in her fifties or sixties in good health and CMV-seronegative.

This clone was counted between two and nine times. The chain employs TRBV5-4 and TRBJ1-1; 10 nucleotides align to TRBD1. The V gene end was trimmed by 4 bases and the J gene end by 3 bases; junction bases not matched to a gene: 6. CDR3 length: 15 amino acids. Germline V gene data show CDR1 as SGHNT and CDR2 as YYREEE (reference sequence). In DNA form, the CDR3 reads TGTGCCAGCAGCCCACTCGGGACAGGGGACACTGAAGCTTTCTTT. Its translation is CASSPLGTGDTEAFF.

The V and J genes are TRBV7-9 and TRBJ1-1; D is perhaps TRBD1 (5 bases). The CDR3 extends over 17 amino acids. CDR1 and CDR2 from the germline V gene are SEHNR and FQNEAQ (reference sequence). Trimming left V 1 base short and J 3 bases short, with 18 bases between. In DNA form, the CDR3 reads TGTGCCAGCAGCTTAGTCGGGTTTGGGGACTCCGACACTGAAGCTTTCTTT. It is translated as CASSLVGFGDSDTEAFF. Together with reference TRBV7-9 and TRBJ1-1, the CDR3 gives the full variable domain: DTGVSQNPRHKITKRGQNVTFRCDPISEHNRLYWYRQTLGQGPEFLTYFQNEAQLEKSRLLSDRFSAERPKGSFSTLEIQRTEQGDSAMYLCASSLVGFGDSDTEAFFGQGTRLTVV.

This CDR3 is CASSSWGGKSDGYTF. CDR3 nucleotides: TGTGCCAGCTCTTCCTGGGGAGGGAAGAGTGATGGCTACACCTTC. The gene calls are TRBV18 and TRBJ1-2; D unresolved. The germline gives CDR1 KGHSH, CDR2 LQKENI. The germline V and J ends were trimmed by 6 bases and 6 bases, with 20 bases remaining between them. This CDR3 contains 15 residues. The full variable domain, with the rest looked up from reference TRBV18 and TRBJ1-2, is NAGVMQNPRHLVRRRGQEARLRCSPMKGHSHVYWYRQLPEEGLKFMVYLQKENIIDESGMPKERFSAEFPKEGPSILRIQQVVRGDSAAYFCASSSWGGKSDGYTFGSGTRLTVV.

The chain carries TRBV7-2 and TRBJ2-2; 8 positions match TRBD2. The junction had 3 bases not matched to a gene; V was cut back by 1 base and J by 11 bases. Germline CDR1 and CDR2: SGHTA and FQGNSA. The CDR3 runs 13 residues. CDR3 residues: CASSLVAGRELFF. The DNA for the CDR3 is TGTGCCAGCAGCTTAGTAGCGGGGAGAGAGCTGTTTTTT.

V is TRBV7-9 and J is TRBJ2-5; tentative D call: TRBD2 (6 bases). Germline V lookup: CDR1 SEHNR, CDR2 FQNEAQ (reference sequence). Trimming removed 5 bases at V and 2 bases at J, with 15 bases between. CDR3 length equals 15 residues. The CDR3 loop is CASSTGVLLQETQYF. CDR3 bases: TGTGCCAGCAGCACGGGAGTCTTGCTACAAGAGACCCAGTACTTC. The full variable domain, completed using reference TRBV7-9 and TRBJ2-5, is DTGVSQNPRHKITKRGQNVTFRCDPISEHNRLYWYRQTLGQGPEFLTYFQNEAQLEKSRLLSDRFSAERPKGSFSTLEIQRTEQGDSAMYLCASSTGVLLQETQYFGPGTRLLVL.

The genes are TRBV7-2 and TRBJ2-7; TRBD2 is a possible D gene (5 bases). Germline CDR1 and CDR2: SGHTA and FQGNSA. V lost 5 bases to trimming and J lost 3 bases, with 20 bases between them. CDR3 length: 16 residues. This CDR3 reads CASSPPGLPRGYEQYF. The CDR3 DNA follows: TGTGCCAGCAGCCCGCCGGGCCTCCCCCGGGGCTACGAGCAGTACTTC.

This clone came up a few times. The rearrangement joins TRBV5-1 to TRBJ2-1, with TRBD1 matching over 8 bases. V trimming: 2 bases; J trimming: 2 bases; junction bases outside the gene matches: 0. The CDR3 extends over 14 amino acids. Germline lookup yields CDR1 SGHRS and CDR2 YFSETQ. DNA of the CDR3: TGCGCCAGCAGCTTACAGGGGGCCTACAATGAGCAGTTCTTC. Its protein product is CASSLQGAYNEQFF.

As DNA, the CDR3 is TGCGCCAGCAGCCAGAAGGGGGAACCTGGAAACACCATATATTTT. Amino acid sequence: CASSQKGEPGNTIYF. J is TRBJ1-3 and V is TRBV5-1, with D possibly being TRBD1 (6 bases). Trimming left V 4 bases short and J 2 bases short, with 13 bases between. The CDR3 contains 15 residues. CDR1 is SGHRS, CDR2 YFSETQ, per germline.

This clone was observed once. The rearrangement uses TRBV5-1 and TRBJ2-3, with D possibly matching TRBD1 (5 bases). This CDR3 spans 14 amino acids. Trimming removed 2 bases at V and 4 bases at J, with 11 bases between. Germline assignment: CDR1 SGHRS and CDR2 YFSETQ. The CDR3 sequence: CASSFGATADTQYF. The CDR3 nucleotides are TGCGCCAGCAGCTTTGGGGCGACAGCAGATACGCAGTATTTT.

This clone was counted between two and nine times. This sequence joins TRBV6-5 and TRBJ2-5, with D perhaps TRBD2 (5 bases). CDR3 length: 13 residues. The germline V gene has CDR1 MNHEY and CDR2 SVGAGI. V gave up 5 bases and J gave up 2 bases, with 9 bases separating them. CDR3 sequence: CASSAPGQETQYF. In nucleotides, the CDR3 is TGTGCCAGCAGTGCCCCGGGGCAAGAGACCCAGTACTTC.

V and J are TRBV7-9 and TRBJ2-7; possibly TRBD2 for D (6 bases). CDR1 is SEHNR, CDR2 FQNEAQ, per germline (reference sequence). The CDR3 sequence is 17 residues long. The germline V and J ends were trimmed by 1 base and 3 bases, with 19 bases remaining between them. DNA of the CDR3: TGTGCCAGCAGCTTAGGCCCCCAGGGTCAGGAGGGCTACGAGCAGTACTTC. Its protein is CASSLGPQGQEGYEQYF.

This chain uses TRBV27 with TRBJ2-4, with TRBD1 as a possible D gene (6 bases). CDR1 and CDR2 from the germline V gene are MNHEY and SMNVEV (reference sequence). V was trimmed by 2 bases and J by 0 bases, leaving 14 bases between them. The CDR3 runs to 17 residues. The CDR3 sequence: CASSLISSGVAKNIQYF. The CDR3 DNA reads TGTGCCAGCAGTTTAATCTCATCAGGGGTAGCCAAAAACATTCAGTACTTC.

This clone came up a few times. The V and J genes are TRBV5-8 and TRBJ2-7; D gene uncertain. The CDR3 runs 14 residues. Germline loops: CDR1 SGHTS, CDR2 YDEGEE. V was cut by 0 bases and J by 0 bases, with 7 bases left in between. CDR3 residues: CASSLEPSSYEQYF. DNA for the CDR3: TGTGCCAGCAGCTTGGAACCGAGCTCCTACGAGCAGTACTTC.

This clone was counted once. The rearrangement uses TRBV6-5 and TRBJ2-7, with 9 bases aligning to TRBD1. V lost 5 bases and J lost 5; bases outside the gene matches: 4. The germline V gene has CDR1 MNHEY and CDR2 SVGAGI. This CDR3 contains 13 residues. The CDR3 reads CASSRTGAHEQYF. The CDR3 DNA follows: TGTGCCAGCAGTAGGACAGGGGCCCACGAGCAGTACTTC.

This clone showed up just a few times. The J gene is TRBJ2-4, the V gene TRBV5-1; TRBD1 aligns across 9 bases. Germline loops: CDR1 SGHRS, CDR2 YFSETQ. This CDR3 contains 14 residues. V shed 5 bases, J shed 10 bases, and the junction held 10 bases outside the gene matches. The CDR3 loop is CASRPGDREGIQYF. The CDR3 DNA reads as TGCGCCAGCAGGCCCGGGGACAGGGAAGGGATTCAGTACTTC.

This clone occurred a few times. V gene TRBV10-3 combines with J gene TRBJ1-3; D call uncertain. This CDR3 comprises 15 residues. From germline, CDR1 is ENHRY and CDR2 SYGVKD. V lost 4 bases and J lost 2, with 12 bases in between. The CDR3 loop reads CAISAVTRAGNTIYF. For the CDR3, the DNA is TGTGCCATCAGTGCCGTAACACGGGCTGGAAACACCATATATTTT.

This chain joins TRBV15 and TRBJ2-5; 9 bases are shared with TRBD2. Germline V gives CDR1 LNHNV, CDR2 YYDKDF (reference sequence). CDR3 size: 17 residues. The trim removed 0 bases at V and 4 bases at J, leaving 9 bases unmatched. The CDR3 bases are TGTGCCACCAGCAGAGATTTGGCTAGCGGGGTCGGAGAGACCCAGTACTTC. Residues: CATSRDLASGVGETQYF.

This clone has only a few counts. The chain couples TRBV29-1 to TRBJ1-1; a weak D match, TRBD1 (5 bases). The V and J ends lost 0 bases and 3 bases respectively, with 11 bases between them. CDR3 length equals 14 residues. Germline V gene lookup returns CDR1 SQVTM and CDR2 ANQGSEA. CDR3 amino acids: CSVEDLGGDTEAFF. In nucleotides, the CDR3 is TGCAGCGTTGAAGATCTCGGGGGGGACACTGAAGCTTTCTTT.

This clone was seen just once. V gene TRBV30 combines with J gene TRBJ2-7; no definite D call. This CDR3 spans 12 amino acids. Trimming pared 5 bases from V and 0 bases from J, leaving 8 bases between. Germline lookup yields CDR1 GTSNPN and CDR2 SVGIG (reference sequence). CDR3 region: CAWGPSSYEQYF. For the CDR3, the DNA is TGTGCCTGGGGGCCCAGCTCCTACGAGCAGTACTTC.

This clone was seen more than once but under ten times. This chain uses TRBV7-9 with TRBJ2-1; TRBD2 might be the D (6 bases). Germline-derived CDR1 and CDR2 are SEHNR and FQNEAQ (reference sequence). CDR3 size: 15 residues. With 1 base removed from V and 4 bases from J, the gap between germline ends came to 11 bases. CDR3 nucleotides: TGTGCCAGCAGCTTAGGTCGGGGGAGGTACAATGAGCAGTTCTTC. It codes for CASSLGRGRYNEQFF.

This rearrangement joins TRBV5-1 to TRBJ2-2; TRBD2 aligns across 8 bases. J lost 5 bases, V lost 1 base, and 4 bases had no gene match. Germline CDR1 is SGHRS and CDR2 is YFSETQ. The CDR3 is 15 residues long. The chain's CDR3 is CASSLLSGGTGELFF. CDR3 nucleotides: TGCGCCAGCAGCTTGCTAAGCGGGGGTACCGGGGAGCTGTTTTTT. The variable domain in full, with the rest retrieved from reference TRBV5-1 and TRBJ2-2, is KAGVTQTPRYLIKTRGQQVTLSCSPISGHRSVSWYQQTPGQGLQFLFEYFSETQRNKGNFPGRFSGRQFSNSRSEMNVSTLELGDSALYLCASSLLSGGTGELFFGEGSRLTVL.

The genes are TRBV2 and TRBJ2-2; D is possibly TRBD1 (6 bases). V was pared by 4 bases and J by 0 bases, with 9 bases between. This CDR3 is built from 15 residues. Germline V gives CDR1 SNHLY, CDR2 FYNNEI. As DNA, the CDR3 is TGTGCCAGCAGTGTTGAGGGGGCGAACACCGGGGAGCTGTTTTTT. The encoded protein is CASSVEGANTGELFF. Together with reference TRBV2 and TRBJ2-2, the CDR3 gives the full variable domain: EPEVTQTPSHQVTQMGQEVILRCVPISNHLYFYWYRQILGQKVEFLVSFYNNEISEKSEIFDDQFSVERPDGSNFTLKIRSTKLEDSAMYFCASSVEGANTGELFFGEGSRLTVL.

This clone was detected once. The rearrangement uses TRBV11-2 and TRBJ2-7, with D maybe TRBD2 (5 bases). In germline, CDR1 is SGHAT, CDR2 FQNNGV. This CDR3 is built from 14 residues. Trimming removed 2 bases at V and 1 base at J, with 9 bases between. The CDR3 DNA is TGTGCCAGCAGCTTAATCCCGGGGTCCTACGAGCAGTACTTC. Translating gives CASSLIPGSYEQYF. Full variable domain (outside the CDR3, taken from reference TRBV11-2 and TRBJ2-7): EAGVAQSPRYKIIEKRQSVAFWCNPISGHATLYWYQQILGQGPKLLIQFQNNGVVDDSQLPKDRFSAERLKGVDSTLKIQPAKLEDSAVYLCASSLIPGSYEQYFGPGTRLTVT.

As concerns this clone: Other DNA sequences in the same sample also yield this CDR3. The chain carries TRBV7-9 and TRBJ1-5; D might be TRBD1 (5 bases). With 1 base removed from V and 1 base from J, the gap between germline ends came to 11 bases. This CDR3 comprises 16 residues. Looked up from germline, CDR1 is SEHNR and CDR2 is FQNEAQ (reference sequence). The CDR3 reads CASSLVLGLSNQPQHF. The CDR3 DNA is TGTGCCAGCAGCTTAGTTCTGGGACTAAGCAATCAGCCCCAGCATTTT.

This clone occurred once. This rearrangement joins TRBV5-4 to TRBJ2-7, with 7 bases identical to TRBD1. The CDR3 contains 12 residues. Germline-derived CDR1 and CDR2 are SGHNT and YYREEE (reference sequence). J lost 4 bases, V lost 10 bases, and 8 bases had no gene match. CDR3 in amino acids: CAWSNRGYEQYF. The CDR3 nucleotides are TGTGCCTGGAGTAACAGGGGTTACGAGCAGTACTTC.

This clone was seen more than once but under ten times. V usage is TRBV27 and J usage is TRBJ2-7; TRBD2 matches 8 bases. V gave up 2 bases and J gave up 0 bases; unmatched junction bases: 6. The CDR3 is 16 amino acids. Germline CDR1 and CDR2: MNHEY and SMNVEV (reference sequence). As DNA, the CDR3 is TGTGCCAGCAGTTTAACGACTAGCGCTAGCTCCTACGAGCAGTACTTC. This sequence encodes CASSLTTSASSYEQYF.

This chain links TRBV27 with TRBJ1-2; TRBD1 is a possible D gene (5 bases). Germline lookup yields CDR1 MNHEY and CDR2 SMNVEV (reference sequence). The CDR3 consists of 14 residues. Trimming pared 5 bases from V and 14 bases from J, leaving 24 bases between. This chain's CDR3 is CASSPRQTPSFETF. The DNA for the CDR3 is TGTGCCAGCAGTCCTCGACAGACCCCCTCCTTCGAAACCTTC.

This clone was observed a handful of times. The chain combines TRBV15 with TRBJ2-3, with D perhaps matching TRBD2 (5 bases). Germline assignment: CDR1 LNHNV and CDR2 YYDKDF (reference sequence). Deletions cut 1 base from V and 0 bases from J, with 8 bases between. The CDR3 consists of 15 residues. CDR3 sequence reads: CATSRAGISTDTQYF. The CDR3 nucleotides are TGTGCCACCAGCAGAGCCGGGATTAGCACAGATACGCAGTATTTT.